This paragraph reports one T cell receptor beta chain. The sample comes from a study of PD-L1 blockade in urothelial cancer. Method: immunoSEQ multiplex PCR; TCRdb's copy keeps in-frame clones and lacks some. The sample holds approximately 38,000 clones, 85% to 90% seen once. The CDR3 spans 16 residues. The V end was cut by 0 bases, the J end by 1 base, with 10 bases between. The germline CDR1 and CDR2 sequences are LGHNA and YNFKEQ. This specimen was PBMCs, taken around atezolizumab (anti-PD-L1) treatment. This clonotype originated in a man aged 60-69 years with urothelial cancer. The chain couples TRBV4-2 to TRBJ2-1; D call uncertain. Here the CDR3 reads CASSQDFLDSYNEQFF. CDR3 bases: TGTGCCAGCAGCCAAGATTTTCTAGATTCCTACAATGAGCAGTTCTTC.